These T cell receptor beta chains were read from a single sample in a study of cytomegalovirus exposure and HLA in healthy donors. Generated by immunoSEQ multiplex PCR, the TCRdb table keeps only in-frame clones and is missing some. The repertoire holds 130,000 to 150,000 clones, with about 64% as singletons. Material: PBMCs. The source is a woman younger than 45 in good health and CMV-seropositive. The CDR3 runs from the conserved cysteine through the conserved F or W. The order of the fields is clone size, D gene, CDR3 length, J gene, V gene, CDR3 DNA, CDR3 protein. The D gene is left open where the match is weak. Clone size, where shown, is once, few, many, or a class for clones that have expanded.

.	TRBD1	16	TRBJ2-7	TRBV5-4	TGTGCCAGCAGCTGGCCAGGGACAGGGAGTCCCTACGAGCAGTACTTC	CASSWPGTGSPYEQYF
.	TRBD2	15	TRBJ2-2	TRBV10-2	TGCGCCAGCAGTCGACTAGCGAGTGGTGTCGGGGAGCTGTTTTTT	CASSRLASGVGELFF
.	TRBD1	15	TRBJ1-1	TRBV15	TGTGCCACCAGCAGAATAGGGACAGGGAACACTGAAGCTTTCTTT	CATSRIGTGNTEAFF
.	.	15	TRBJ1-1	TRBV19	TGTGCCAGTAGTGGTCCTCAGAACATGAACACTGAAGCTTTCTTT	CASSGPQNMNTEAFF
.	TRBD2	18	TRBJ2-5	TRBV27	TGTGCCAGCAGTCCGATTACTGGACTAGCGTCAAGTAGAGAGACCCAGTACTTC	CASSPITGLASSRETQYF
.	.	13	TRBJ2-5	TRBV6-1	TGTGCCAGCGGGCGAGTGGTCCAAGAGACCCAGTACTTC	CASGRVVQETQYF
.	TRBD1	18	TRBJ1-1	TRBV5-1	TGCGCCAGCAGCTTGACTCAGGGACAGGGGATTTTGTGGACTGAAGCTTTCTTT	CASSLTQGQGILWTEAFF
few	.	13	TRBJ1-2	TRBV9	TGTGCCAGCAGCGACGGACAGAACTATGGCTACACCTTC	CASSDGQNYGYTF
.	.	17	TRBJ2-6	TRBV11-2	TGTGCCAGCAGCCCCGATAGTCGCGCCTCTGGGGCCAACGTCCTGACTTTC	CASSPDSRASGANVLTF
.	TRBD1	15	TRBJ1-5	TRBV6-1	TGTACCAGCAGTGAACCGGGACAGTACAATCAGCCCCAGCATTTT	CTSSEPGQYNQPQHF
.	.	15	TRBJ1-1	TRBV10-2	TGCGCCAGCAGTGAGATAAGGGGGATGCGCACTGAAGCTTTCTTT	CASSEIRGMRTEAFF
few	.	13	TRBJ1-4	TRBV7-6	TGTGCCAGCAGCTTAGGGGGCAGCGGGAAACTGTTTTTT	CASSLGGSGKLFF
.	.	14	TRBJ1-3	TRBV28	TGTACCAGCAGTTTATCAGGGCTTGGAAACACCATATATTTT	CTSSLSGLGNTIYF
.	.	14	TRBJ1-1	TRBV6-5	TGTGCCAGCAGTCAACGGGTGGGGGCCACTGAAGCTTTCTTT	CASSQRVGATEAFF
few	.	16	TRBJ1-2	TRBV11-2	TGTGCCAGCAGCTCGTGGACAGTCAGCTTTGAGGATGGCTACACCTTC	CASSSWTVSFEDGYTF
.	.	12	TRBJ2-1	TRBV5-1	TGCGCCAGCAGCTTGGGTCAGGGCGAGCAGTTCTTC	CASSLGQGEQFF
.	.	15	TRBJ2-7	TRBV7-2	TGTGCCAGCAGCCAGCGGGACATCTCTCGCTACGAGCAGTACTTC	CASSQRDISRYEQYF
once	TRBD1	15	TRBJ2-3	TRBV9	TGTGCCAGCAGCGTAGAGGGACAGAGCACAGATACGCAGTATTTT	CASSVEGQSTDTQYF
.	TRBD1	16	TRBJ1-1	TRBV18	TGTGCCAGCTCCTTCAGGGGGGTTTTGGGGAACACTGAAGCTTTCTTT	CASSFRGVLGNTEAFF
few	.	13	TRBJ1-1	TRBV5-4	TGTGCCAGCAGCGACCGACAGGCAACTGAAGCTTTCTTT	CASSDRQATEAFF
few	TRBD2	13	TRBJ2-7	TRBV5-4	TGTGCCAGCAGCTTCTGGGGAGGGCACGAGCAGTACTTC	CASSFWGGHEQYF
.	.	15	TRBJ1-3	TRBV4-1	TGCGCCAGCAGCCAAGACCGACAGGTCGGAAACACCATATATTTT	CASSQDRQVGNTIYF
.	.	12	TRBJ1-2	TRBV6-1	TGTGCCAGCAGTGAACAGGGCTATGGCTACACCTTC	CASSEQGYGYTF
.	TRBD1	14	TRBJ1-1	TRBV7-9	TGTGCCAGCAGCGTAAGACAGGGGATGACTGAAGCTTTCTTT	CASSVRQGMTEAFF